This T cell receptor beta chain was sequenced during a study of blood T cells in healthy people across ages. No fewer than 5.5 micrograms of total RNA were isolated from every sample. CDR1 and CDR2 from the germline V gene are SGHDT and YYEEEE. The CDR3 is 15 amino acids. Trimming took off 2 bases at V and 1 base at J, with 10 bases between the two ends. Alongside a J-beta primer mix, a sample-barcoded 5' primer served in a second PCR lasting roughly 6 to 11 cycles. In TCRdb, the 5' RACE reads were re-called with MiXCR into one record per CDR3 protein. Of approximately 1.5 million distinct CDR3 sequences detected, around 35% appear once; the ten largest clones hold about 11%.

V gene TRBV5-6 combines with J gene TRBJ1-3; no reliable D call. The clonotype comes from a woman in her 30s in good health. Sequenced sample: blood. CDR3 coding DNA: TGTGCCAGCAGCTTCAGGCGGCTATCTGGAAACACCATATATTTT. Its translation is CASSFRRLSGNTIYF.